These 14 T cell receptor beta chains came from one sample sequenced in a study of blood T cell repertoires in COVID-19. The assay was immunoSEQ multiplex PCR, and TCRdb's table has in-frame clones only and misses some. Of hundreds of thousands of clones in the sample, over 75% were seen once. Source material: PBMCs or T cells enriched from blood (not recorded which). Every receptor here comes from a man between 18 and 35 years old who had recovered from COVID-19.

The chain employs TRBV18 and TRBJ2-7, with a tentative D call TRBD2 (5 bases). Per germline, CDR1 KGHSH and CDR2 LQKENI. There are 14 residues in the CDR3. V was pared by 1 base and J by 2 bases, with 9 bases between. The CDR3 nucleotides read TGTGCCAGCTCACCACGGCCTAGCCCCTACGAGCAGTACTTC. Translating gives CASSPRPSPYEQYF.

This chain links TRBV29-1 with TRBJ1-2; 9 nucleotides match TRBD1. Germline assignment: CDR1 SQVTM and CDR2 ANQGSEA. J lost 3 bases, V lost 4 bases, and 3 bases had no gene match. The CDR3 runs to 13 residues. CDR3 DNA: TGCAGCGTTGCACAGGGGGCCTACTATGGCTACACCTTC. Residues: CSVAQGAYYGYTF.

The chain recombines TRBV25-1 with TRBJ2-6, with 10 bases aligning to TRBD2. The CDR3 is 17 amino acids. The J segment lost 4 bases and the V segment lost 7 bases, leaving 10 bases of the junction unmatched. CDR1 MGHDK and CDR2 SYGVNS come from the germline V gene. CDR3: CASTNSLAGAGANVLTF. In DNA, the CDR3 is TGTGCCAGCACTAACTCCCTAGCGGGAGCGGGGGCCAACGTCCTGACTTTC.

V is TRBV6-5 and J is TRBJ1-2; maybe TRBD1 (6 bases). Per the germline V gene, CDR1 is MNHEY and CDR2 is SVGAGI. V was shortened by 10 bases and J by 5 bases, with 17 bases between the two germline ends. The CDR3 contains 13 residues. DNA for the CDR3: TGTGCCACCAAAATGGACAGCCTTTATGGCTACACCTTC. Its protein product is CATKMDSLYGYTF.

This rearrangement joins TRBV2 to TRBJ1-2; 7 bases map to TRBD1. V lost 11 bases to trimming and J lost 0 bases; unmatched junction nucleotides: 6. The CDR3 length is 13 residues. Germline V CDR1 and CDR2: SNHLY, FYNNEI. The CDR3 protein is CAGGGTANYGYTF. The CDR3 coding sequence is TGTGCCGGGGGTGGGACAGCTAACTATGGCTACACCTTC.

The chain uses TRBV7-2 and TRBJ1-1; D is perhaps TRBD1 (5 bases). The CDR3 covers 12 residues. With 1 base removed from V and 8 bases from J, the gap between germline ends came to 8 bases. The germline V gene has CDR1 SGHTA and CDR2 FQGNSA. This chain's CDR3 is CASSLGQKEAFF. CDR3 bases: TGTGCCAGCAGCTTAGGACAGAAGGAAGCTTTCTTT.

This clone was found once. DNA of the CDR3: TGTGCCAGCAGTCCTGCCCCGGGATCCTTCTCCCTAGGGGAGCAGTACTTC. This codes for CASSPAPGSFSLGEQYF. The chain employs TRBV11-2 and TRBJ2-7; possible D gene TRBD2, 5 bases. Germline V gene sequence: CDR1 SGHAT, CDR2 FQNNGV. Trimming took 6 bases from V and 7 from J, leaving 28 bases between them. This CDR3 has 17 residues. Together with reference TRBV11-2 and TRBJ2-7, the CDR3 gives the full variable domain: EAGVAQSPRYKIIEKRQSVAFWCNPISGHATLYWYQQILGQGPKLLIQFQNNGVVDDSQLPKDRFSAERLKGVDSTLKIQPAKLEDSAVYLCASSPAPGSFSLGEQYFGPGTRLTVT.

This rearrangement joins TRBV28 to TRBJ2-3, with 11 bases lining up with TRBD1. Germline assignment: CDR1 MDHEN and CDR2 SYDVKM. CDR3 length: 16 residues. Trimming at V came to 4 bases and at J to 3 bases, leaving 6 bases not matched to a gene. The CDR3 nucleotides read TGTGCCAGCAGTTCCGGACAGGGGGCGGGGACAGATACGCAGTATTTT. It specifies CASSSGQGAGTDTQYF. Complete variable domain (other parts from reference TRBV28 and TRBJ2-3): DVKVTQSSRYLVKRTGEKVFLECVQDMDHENMFWYRQDPGLGLRLIYFSYDVKMKEKGDIPEGYSVSREKKERFSLILESASTNQTSMYLCASSSGQGAGTDTQYFGPGTRLTVL.

The rearrangement joins TRBV28 to TRBJ2-1; TRBD1 aligns across 11 bases. Germline V gene data show CDR1 as MDHEN and CDR2 as SYDVKM. Losses at the gene ends were 10 bases for V and 6 bases for J; bases not matched to a gene: 8. The CDR3 is 14 residues long. The CDR3 bases are TGTGCCACTCCCAGGGACAGGGGGTCCAATGAGCAGTTCTTC. It is translated as CATPRDRGSNEQFF.

V gene TRBV6-2 or TRBV6-3 combines with J gene TRBJ2-5; 14 bases align to TRBD2. Per the germline V gene, CDR1 is MNHEY and CDR2 is SVGEGT. Trimming at V came to 6 bases and at J to 5 bases, leaving 8 bases not matched to a gene. The CDR3 length is 16 residues. CDR3 loop: CASSGGLAGGTETQYF. The CDR3 DNA is TGTGCCAGCAGCGGAGGACTAGCGGGGGGAACGGAGACCCAGTACTTC.

V gene TRBV6-5 combines with J gene TRBJ1-4, with TRBD1 identical over 10 bases. CDR1 is MNHEY, CDR2 SVGAGI, per germline. The CDR3 runs 13 residues. Trimming at V came to 6 bases and at J to 13 bases, leaving 8 bases not matched to a gene. CDR3 in DNA: TGTGCCAGCAGCCTCGACAGGGGGCGTCGACTGTTTTTT. As protein: CASSLDRGRRLFF.

The genes are TRBV12-3 or TRBV12-4 and TRBJ1-2, with no clear D. The CDR3 contains 13 residues. The ends were cut back, 3 bases at V and 7 bases at J, with 12 bases in the middle. CDR3 in amino acids: CASSFYVTGGYTF. In DNA form, the CDR3 reads TGTGCCAGCAGTTTTTACGTTACGGGTGGCTACACCTTC.

The V call is TRBV7-9, the J call TRBJ1-2; D gene uncertain. The CDR3 spans 11 residues. The germline CDR1 and CDR2 sequences are SEHNR and FQNEAQ (reference sequence). The V gene lost 2 bases and the J gene lost 7 bases, with 5 bases spanning the gap. As DNA, the CDR3 is TGTGCCAGCAGCTTAAGCGGTGGCTACACCTTC. This sequence encodes CASSLSGGYTF.

The V and J genes are TRBV6-5 and TRBJ1-6; possible D gene TRBD1, 5 bases. V lost 10 bases and J 5 bases, leaving 18 bases between the germline ends. Germline V CDR1 and CDR2: MNHEY, SVGAGI. The CDR3 runs 15 residues. The CDR3 bases are TGTGCCACCGGTGCCACAGGCCTGAATAATTCACCCCTCCACTTT. Translating it yields CATGATGLNNSPLHF.